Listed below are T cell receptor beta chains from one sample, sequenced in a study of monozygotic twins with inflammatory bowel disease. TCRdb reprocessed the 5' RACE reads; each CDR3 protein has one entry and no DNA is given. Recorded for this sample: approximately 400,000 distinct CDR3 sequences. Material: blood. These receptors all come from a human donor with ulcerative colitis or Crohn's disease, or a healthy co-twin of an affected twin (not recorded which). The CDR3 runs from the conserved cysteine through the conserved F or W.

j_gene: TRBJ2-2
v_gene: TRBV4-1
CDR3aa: CASSQEEALTGSHTGELFF

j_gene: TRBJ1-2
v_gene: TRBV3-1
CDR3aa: CASSHGVTYGYTF

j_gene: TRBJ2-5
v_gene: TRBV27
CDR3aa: CASSYTGTGRETQYF

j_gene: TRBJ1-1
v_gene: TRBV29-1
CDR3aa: CSVETGRSETF

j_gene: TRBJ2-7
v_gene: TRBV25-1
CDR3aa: CASSVAGRTYEQYF

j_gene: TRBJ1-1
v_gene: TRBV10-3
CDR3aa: CAISESQVAAFF

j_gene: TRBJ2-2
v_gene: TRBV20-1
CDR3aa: CSARRIAGNTGELFF

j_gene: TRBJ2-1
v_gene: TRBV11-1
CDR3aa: CASSLSPGLAGDQRSEQFF

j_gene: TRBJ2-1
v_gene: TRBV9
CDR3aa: CASSSQVLAHEQFF

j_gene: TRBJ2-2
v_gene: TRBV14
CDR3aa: CASSGLGPTGELFF

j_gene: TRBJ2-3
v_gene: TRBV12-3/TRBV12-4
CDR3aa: CASSAVAGARTDTQYF

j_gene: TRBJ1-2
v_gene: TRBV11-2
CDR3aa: CARSPQQTGGHGYTF

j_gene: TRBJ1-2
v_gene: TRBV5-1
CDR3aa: CASKGGSNYGYTF

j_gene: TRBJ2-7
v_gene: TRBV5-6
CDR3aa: CASSSPSRGRYEQYF

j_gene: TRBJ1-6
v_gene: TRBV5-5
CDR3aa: CASNGQINSPLHF

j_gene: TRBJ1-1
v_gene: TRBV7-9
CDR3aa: CASSFGQGEAFF

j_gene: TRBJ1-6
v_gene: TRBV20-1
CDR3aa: CSANGAGGVAPLHF

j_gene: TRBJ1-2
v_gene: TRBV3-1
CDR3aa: CASSHEGYGYTF

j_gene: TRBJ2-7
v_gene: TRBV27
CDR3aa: CASRRDGLSYEQYF

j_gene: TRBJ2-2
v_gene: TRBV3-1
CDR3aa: CASSQDGMPPNTGELFF

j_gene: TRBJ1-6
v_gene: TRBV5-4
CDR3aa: CASAQEGPNSPLHF

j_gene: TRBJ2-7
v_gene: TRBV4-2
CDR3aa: CASSQAIDYEQYF

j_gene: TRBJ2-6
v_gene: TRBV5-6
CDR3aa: CASSPRVGASGANVLTF

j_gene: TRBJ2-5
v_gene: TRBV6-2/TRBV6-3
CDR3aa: CASSLAGVNQETQYF

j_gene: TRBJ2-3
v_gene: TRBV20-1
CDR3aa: CSASKGQGHTDTQYF

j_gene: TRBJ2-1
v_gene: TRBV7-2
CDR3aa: CASSLGWPSSYNEQFF

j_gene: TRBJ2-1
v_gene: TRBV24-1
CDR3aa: CATSEGSVGRGSSYNEQFF

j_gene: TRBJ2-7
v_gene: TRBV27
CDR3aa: CASDGQGIHEQYF

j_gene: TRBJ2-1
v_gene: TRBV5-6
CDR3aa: CASSRGLAGADEQFF

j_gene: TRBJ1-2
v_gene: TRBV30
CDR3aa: CAWSVGVSTYYGYTF

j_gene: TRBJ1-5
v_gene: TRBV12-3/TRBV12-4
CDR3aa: CASRPGRNQPQYF

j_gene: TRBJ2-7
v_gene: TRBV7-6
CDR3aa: CASSLDVGPTYEQYF

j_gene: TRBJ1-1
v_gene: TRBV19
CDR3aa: CASSGDGNTEAFF

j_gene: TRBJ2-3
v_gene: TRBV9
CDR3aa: CASSYEGAGTDTQYF

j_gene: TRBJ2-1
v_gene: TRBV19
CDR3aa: CASRLRGGNEQFF

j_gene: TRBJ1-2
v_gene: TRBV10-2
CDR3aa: CASSEEGRQNYGYTF

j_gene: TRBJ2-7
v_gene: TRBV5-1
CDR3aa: CASSLGGRVSSYEQYF

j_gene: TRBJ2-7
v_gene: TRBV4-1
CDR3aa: CASSQASGGSSYEQYF

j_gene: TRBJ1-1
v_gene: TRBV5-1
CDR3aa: CASSLVRQDGNTEAFF

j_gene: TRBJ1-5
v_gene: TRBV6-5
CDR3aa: CASSSGTGAGNQPQHF

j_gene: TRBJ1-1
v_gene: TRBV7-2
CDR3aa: CASSLRQGAEVNTEAFF

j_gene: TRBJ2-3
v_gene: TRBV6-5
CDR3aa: CASSYSRGHTQYF